This T cell receptor (beta chain) was identified during a study of CD8 T cells in Susac syndrome. Study results and limitations: As acknowledged by the study, its TCR sequencing and HLA analysis included a relatively small number of individuals.

Regarding this clonotype: Its antigen is undetermined.

This CDR3 comprises 18 residues. Germline lookup yields CDR1 MNHEY and CDR2 SMNVEV (reference sequence). The J segment lost 0 bases and the V segment lost 5 bases, leaving 11 bases of the junction unmatched. Sequencing of TCR beta was undertaken in CD8+ and CD4+ T cells derived from blood. FACS enriched CD8+ TEMRA cells, while bulk CD8+ and CD4+ were negatively isolated. RNA was extracted with the RNeasy kit, and a quantity of about 0.45 to 1 ug was reverse transcribed using random hexamers. TCRdb re-analysed the immunoSEQ multiplex PCR reads in MiXCR, keeping a single row per CDR3 protein. The data show about 250,000 distinct CDR3 sequences, around 95% seen once.

The clonotype was recovered from a human donor with multiple sclerosis. The material sequenced was CD4+ T cells from PBMCs. The rearrangement joins TRBV27 to TRBJ1-3; the match to TRBD1 covers 9 bases. DNA for the CDR3: TGTGCCAGCAGTCCAACAGGGGGACAGGGCCACTCTGGAAACACCATATATTTT. This gives the protein CASSPTGGQGHSGNTIYF.